These T cell receptor beta chains were read from a single sample in a study of regulatory T cells in long-lasting Graves disease. TCRdb redid the calling of the multiplex PCR reads with MiXCR, one entry per CDR3 protein. Among 600,000 to 800,000 distinct CDR3 sequences listed, around 30% were seen once. Sequencing used peripheral blood mononuclear cells (PBMCs), obtained when the disease was refractory, from a patient treated with antithyroid drugs. The receptors were sampled from a female donor with Graves disease. Each CDR3 is given with its conserved first and last residue. The D gene is left open where the match is weak. Not every row has a clone size; where given, it reads once, few, many or a size class.

clone_size,d_call,v_call,j_call,cdr3_aa,cdr3_nt
few,TRBD1,TRBV15,TRBJ1-5,CATSRGQGGRPQHF,TGTGCCACCAGCAGGGGACAGGGAGGACGGCCCCAGCATTTT
-,TRBD2,TRBV6-2/TRBV6-3,TRBJ2-5,CASSYRGLAEETQYF,TGTGCCAGCAGTTACAGGGGACTAGCGGAAGAGACCCAGTACTTC
few,-,TRBV7-8,TRBJ1-4,CASSLWDGEDEKLFF,TGTGCCAGCAGCTTATGGGACGGAGAGGATGAAAAACTGTTTTTT
few,-,TRBV5-1,TRBJ1-5,CASSFGGTGQPQHF,TGCGCCAGCAGCTTCGGGGGCACGGGGCAGCCCCAGCATTTT
many,-,TRBV6-2/TRBV6-3,TRBJ2-2,CASSYIGNGELFF,TGTGCCAGCAGTTACATCGGGAACGGGGAGCTGTTTTTT
few,-,TRBV29-1,TRBJ1-3,CSVGVGNTIYF,TGCAGCGTTGGAGTGGGAAACACCATATATTTT
many,-,TRBV2,TRBJ1-3,CASSVNYSGNTIYF,TGTGCCAGCAGTGTGAACTACTCTGGAAACACCATATATTTT
once,-,TRBV6-1,TRBJ1-3,CASSYDGGNTIYF,TGTGCCAGCAGCTATGACGGTGGAAACACCATATATTTT
-,-,TRBV6-1,TRBJ1-5,CASRPRDLDQPQHF,TGTGCCAGCAGACCCCGGGACCTCGATCAGCCCCAGCATTTT
-,TRBD1,TRBV3-1,TRBJ1-5,CASSQGGTGRYQPQHF,TGTGCCAGCAGCCAAGGAGGGACAGGTCGATATCAGCCCCAGCATTTT
many,-,TRBV6-1,TRBJ1-1,CASSDLLGYSAAFF,TGTGCCAGCAGTGATCTTTTGGGGTATTCTGCAGCTTTCTTT
-,TRBD2,TRBV6-5,TRBJ2-2,CASSYSKGLAGANTGELFF,TGTGCCAGCAGTTACTCGAAGGGACTAGCGGGAGCGAACACCGGGGAGCTGTTTTTT
few,-,TRBV20-1,TRBJ1-2,CSARDAYRGYGYTF,TGCAGTGCTAGGGACGCGTATCGGGGCTATGGCTACACCTTC
once,TRBD1,TRBV20-1,TRBJ2-2,CSASRDSFTGELFF,TGCAGTGCTAGCCGGGACAGCTTCACCGGGGAGCTGTTTTTT
few,-,TRBV7-8,TRBJ1-6,CASSLGGAAPLHF,TGTGCCAGCAGCTTAGGAGGGGCGGCACCCCTCCACTTT
few,TRBD1,TRBV5-1,TRBJ1-2,CASGIDRAYTF,TGCGCCAGCGGCATAGACAGGGCCTACACCTTC
-,TRBD1,TRBV13,TRBJ1-1,CARSGQPGQGNTEAFF,TGTGCCAGAAGCGGCCAGCCGGGACAGGGGAACACTGAAGCTTTCTTT
few,-,TRBV6-2/TRBV6-3,TRBJ1-1,CASLREAGNTEAFF,TGTGCCAGCCTAAGAGAGGCGGGGAACACTGAAGCTTTCTTT
-,-,TRBV7-9,TRBJ1-2,CASSFLGNSPYGYTF,TGTGCCAGCAGCTTCTTAGGGAACTCCCCCTATGGCTACACCTTC
many,-,TRBV7-6,TRBJ1-6,CASSLTTGRNSPLHF,TGTGCCAGCAGCCTAACGACAGGTCGGAATTCACCCCTCCACTTT
few,TRBD2,TRBV13,TRBJ2-5,CASSLCSGSSCETQYF,TGTGCCAGCAGCTTGTGTAGCGGGAGCTCCTGCGAGACCCAGTACTTC
many,TRBD1,TRBV2,TRBJ1-2,CASTPNRGLGYGYTF,TGTGCCAGTACCCCAAACAGGGGGCTGGGCTATGGCTACACCTTC
few,-,TRBV15,TRBJ2-1,CATSKEPRSRDEQFF,TGTGCCACCAGCAAAGAGCCGCGGTCCAGGGATGAGCAGTTCTTC
-,-,TRBV20-1,TRBJ1-2,CSASLRWGGVYNHTF,TGCAGTGCTAGCCTAAGATGGGGGGGCGTTTATAACCACACCTTC
few,-,TRBV29-1,TRBJ1-3,CSVDLGVGNTIYF,TGCAGCGTTGATCTGGGGGTTGGAAACACCATATATTTT
-,-,TRBV14,TRBJ1-1,CASSQPQGLEAFF,TGTGCCAGCAGCCAACCCCAGGGTCTTGAAGCTTTCTTT
many,TRBD2,TRBV2,TRBJ2-1,CASIGLAGGSWQFF,TGTGCCAGCATAGGGCTAGCGGGAGGGTCTTGGCAGTTCTTC
many,-,TRBV12-3/TRBV12-4,TRBJ1-1,CASSTDPVWGGGNTEAFF,TGTGCCAGCAGTACGGACCCGGTTTGGGGAGGGGGGAACACTGAAGCTTTCTTT
-,-,TRBV6-2/TRBV6-3,TRBJ1-2,CASSESVLGDLSNYGYTF,TGTGCCAGCAGTGAATCCGTGTTGGGGGATCTGTCTAACTATGGCTACACCTTC
-,-,TRBV3-1,TRBJ2-5,CASAGPRGQETQYF,TGTGCCAGCGCAGGCCCCAGGGGCCAAGAGACCCAGTACTTC